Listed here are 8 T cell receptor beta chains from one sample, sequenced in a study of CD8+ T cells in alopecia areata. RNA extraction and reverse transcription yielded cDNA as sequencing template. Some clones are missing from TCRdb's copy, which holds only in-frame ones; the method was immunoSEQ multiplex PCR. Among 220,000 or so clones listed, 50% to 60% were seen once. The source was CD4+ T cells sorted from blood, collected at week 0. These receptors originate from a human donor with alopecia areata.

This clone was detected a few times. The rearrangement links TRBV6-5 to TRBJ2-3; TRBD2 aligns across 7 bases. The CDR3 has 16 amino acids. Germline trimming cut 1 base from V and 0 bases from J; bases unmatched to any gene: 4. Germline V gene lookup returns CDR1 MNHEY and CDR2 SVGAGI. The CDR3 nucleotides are TGTGCCAGCAGTTACTTAGCGGGCGGAAGCACAGATACGCAGTATTTT. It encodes CASSYLAGGSTDTQYF.

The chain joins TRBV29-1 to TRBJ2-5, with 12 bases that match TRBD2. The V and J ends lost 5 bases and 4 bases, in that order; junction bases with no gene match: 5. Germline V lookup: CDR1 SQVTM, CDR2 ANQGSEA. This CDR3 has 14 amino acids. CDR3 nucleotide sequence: TGCAGCGTTAAGACTAGCGGGAGCGGAGAGACCCAGTACTTC. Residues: CSVKTSGSGETQYF.

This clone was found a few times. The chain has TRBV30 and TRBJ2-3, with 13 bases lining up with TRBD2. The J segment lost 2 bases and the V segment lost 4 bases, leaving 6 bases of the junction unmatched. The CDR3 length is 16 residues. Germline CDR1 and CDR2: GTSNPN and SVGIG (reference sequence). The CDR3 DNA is TGTGCCTGGACCCAGGGACTAGCGGGGTTCACAGATACGCAGTATTTT. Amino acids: CAWTQGLAGFTDTQYF.

In DNA, the CDR3 is TGTGCCAGCAGACCCCGGACAGGCGCACTCGGGAGCTCTCCTTATACGCAGTATTTT. It is translated as CASRPRTGALGSSPYTQYF. The chain is built from TRBV2 and TRBJ2-3, with D possibly being TRBD1 (7 bases). The germline V gene encodes CDR1 SNHLY and CDR2 FYNNEI. Trimming removed 6 bases from V and 7 bases from J, with 32 bases in between. This CDR3 is 19 amino acids long.

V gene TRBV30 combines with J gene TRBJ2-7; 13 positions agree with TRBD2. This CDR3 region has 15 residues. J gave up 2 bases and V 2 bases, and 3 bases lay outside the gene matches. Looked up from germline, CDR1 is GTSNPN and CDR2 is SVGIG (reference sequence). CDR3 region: CAWSKTSGGTYEQYF. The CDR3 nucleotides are TGTGCCTGGAGTAAGACTAGCGGGGGGACCTACGAGCAGTACTTC. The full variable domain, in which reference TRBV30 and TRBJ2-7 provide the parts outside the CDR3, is SQTIHQWPATLVQPVGSPLSLECTVEGTSNPNLYWYRQAAGRGLQLLFYSVGIGQISSEVPQNLSASRPQDRQFILSSKKLLLSDSGFYLCAWSKTSGGTYEQYFGPGTRLTVT.

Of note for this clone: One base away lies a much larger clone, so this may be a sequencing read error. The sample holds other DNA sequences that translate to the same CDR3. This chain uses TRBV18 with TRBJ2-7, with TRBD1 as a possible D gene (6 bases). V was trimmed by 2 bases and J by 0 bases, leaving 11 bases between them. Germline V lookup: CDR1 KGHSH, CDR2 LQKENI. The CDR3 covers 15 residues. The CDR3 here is CASSPGAGDSYEQYF. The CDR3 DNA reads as TGTGCCAGCTCACCAGGGGCAGGGGACTCCTACGAGCAGTACTTC.

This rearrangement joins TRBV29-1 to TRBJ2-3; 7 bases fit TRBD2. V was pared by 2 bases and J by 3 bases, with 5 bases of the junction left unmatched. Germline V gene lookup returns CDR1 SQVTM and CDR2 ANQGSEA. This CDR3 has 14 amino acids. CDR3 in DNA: TGCAGCGTTGAATCGTGGACTAGGACAGATACGCAGTATTTT. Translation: CSVESWTRTDTQYF.

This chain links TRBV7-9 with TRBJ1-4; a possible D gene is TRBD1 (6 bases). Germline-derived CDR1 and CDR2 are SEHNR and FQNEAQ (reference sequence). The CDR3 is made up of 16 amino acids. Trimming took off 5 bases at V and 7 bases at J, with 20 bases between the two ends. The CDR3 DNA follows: TGTGCCAGCAGCGAAGACAGGACCTGGTTGCTTGAAAAACTGTTTTTT. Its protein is CASSEDRTWLLEKLFF.